This T cell receptor beta chain was recorded in a study of T cells expressing NK-cell markers. Study-wide context: HCMV seropositivity marked most of the eight sequenced donors; one was seronegative.

UMI-tagged 5'RACE template switching yielded the TCR beta cDNA. One entry per CDR3 protein, without DNA, is what TCRdb gives after re-calling the 5' RACE reads. The specimen's table records approximately 460,000 distinct CDR3 sequences. The CDR3 is made up of 16 amino acids. Germline loops: CDR1 SGDLS, CDR2 YYNGEE. The sequencing input was blood T cells: a sorted CD56 or NKG2C T cell subset, CD4+ or CD8+ T cells, or bulk PBMC T cells (not recorded which). V usage is TRBV9 and J usage is TRBJ2-3; the D call from TCRdb, TRBD2, cannot be confirmed without DNA. The TCR comes from a woman aged 18 to 75 in good health. CDR3 loop: CASSVVAGGSTDTQYF.